Below, 25 T cell receptor beta chains from the same sample are listed, as sequenced in a study of cytotoxic CD8 clonotypes in ibrutinib-treated CLL. The repertoire was sequenced with immunoSEQ multiplex PCR; TCRdb's copy has only in-frame clones and lacks some. The sample has approximately 130,000 clones, under 90% seen once; the top ten hold 3.3%. The material was PBMCs, obtained after 24 months of ibrutinib treatment. These receptors came from a human donor with chronic lymphocytic leukemia.

The chain is built from TRBV30 and TRBJ2-1; 7 nucleotides line up with TRBD1. The J segment lost 4 bases and the V segment lost 1 base, leaving 4 bases of the junction unmatched. The CDR3 extends over 14 amino acids. Germline loops: CDR1 GTSNPN, CDR2 SVGIG (reference sequence). CDR3 amino acids: CAWSGGDSYNEQFF. In DNA form, the CDR3 reads TGTGCCTGGAGTGGAGGGGACAGTTACAATGAGCAGTTCTTC.

The chain carries TRBV12-5 and TRBJ1-2; TRBD1 matches at 12 bases. The V gene's germline CDR1 is LGHNT and CDR2 FRNRAP. With V trimmed by 1 base and J by 7 bases, 13 bases remained unmatched. The CDR3 has 18 residues. This CDR3 reads CASGLASGTGGAGGGYTF. CDR3 coding DNA: TGTGCTAGTGGTTTGGCGAGCGGGACAGGGGGCGCGGGTGGTGGCTACACCTTC.

The chain couples TRBV7-8 to TRBJ1-5; D gene uncertain. Germline-derived CDR1 and CDR2 are SGHVS and FQNEAQ. CDR3 length equals 13 residues. V lost 5 bases and J lost 0, with 5 bases in between. In DNA form, the CDR3 reads TGTGCCAGCAGCCACTTTAGCAATCAGCCCCAGCATTTT. The encoded protein is CASSHFSNQPQHF. Variable domain in full (rest from reference TRBV7-8 and TRBJ1-5): GAGVSQSPRYKVAKRGQDVALRCDPISGHVSLFWYQQALGQGPEFLTYFQNEAQLDKSGLPSDRFFAERPEGSVSTLKIQRTQQEDSAVYLCASSHFSNQPQHFGDGTRLSIL.

The rearrangement links TRBV5-8 to TRBJ1-1; weak D call: TRBD1 (6 bases). This CDR3 region has 14 residues. Germline-derived CDR1 and CDR2 are SGHTS and YDEGEE. The V and J ends lost 4 bases and 2 bases respectively, with 12 bases between them. The CDR3 nucleotides are TGTGCCAGCAGCAGGGGGGTCTATAACACTGAAGCTTTCTTT. Amino acid sequence: CASSRGVYNTEAFF.

V usage is TRBV7-6 and J usage is TRBJ2-2, with a possible D match to TRBD2 (6 bases). The CDR3 is 18 amino acids. Germline CDR1 is SGHVS and CDR2 is FNYEAQ. V gave up 2 bases and J gave up 0 bases, with 16 bases separating them. In nucleotides, the CDR3 is TGTGCCAGCAGCTTATTCGGGGGTTTGGCTACGAACACCGGGGAGCTGTTTTTT. It specifies CASSLFGGLATNTGELFF.

This chain connects TRBV6-6 to TRBJ1-1, with unresolved D. Germline V gene data show CDR1 as MNHNY and CDR2 as SVGAGI (reference sequence). V lost 6 bases, J lost 2 bases, and 10 bases lay in between. The CDR3 loop spans 13 amino acids. CDR3 amino acids: CASSRNSNTEAFF. The CDR3 nucleotides read TGTGCCAGCAGCCGCAACTCAAACACTGAAGCTTTCTTT.

The chain combines TRBV29-1 with TRBJ2-3, with D perhaps matching TRBD1 or TRBD2 (6 bases each). Germline V gene data show CDR1 as SQVTM and CDR2 as ANQGSEA. This CDR3 has 14 residues. The V and J ends lost 4 bases and 0 bases respectively, with 11 bases between them. The CDR3, as DNA: TGCAGCGTTGTGGGGGGCTCTAGCACAGATACGCAGTATTTT. Protein: CSVVGGSSTDTQYF.

This sequence joins TRBV5-4 and TRBJ1-2; perhaps TRBD1 as D (5 bases). Trimming took off 3 bases at V and 9 bases at J, with 24 bases between the two ends. The CDR3 consists of 16 residues. The germline V gene encodes CDR1 SGHNT and CDR2 YYREEE (reference sequence). This chain's CDR3 is CASSSEGSRPGGSYTF. The DNA of the CDR3 is TGTGCCAGCAGCTCAGAAGGCAGTCGCCCCGGGGGAAGCTACACCTTC.

V is TRBV7-9 and J is TRBJ2-2, with no clear D. Germline V gene data show CDR1 as SEHNR and CDR2 as FQNEAQ (reference sequence). V gave up 1 base and J gave up 6 bases, with 6 bases separating them. The CDR3 extends over 13 amino acids. This chain's CDR3 is CASSLVSAGELFF. The CDR3 DNA follows: TGTGCCAGCAGCTTAGTATCTGCCGGGGAGCTGTTTTTT.

V and J are TRBV5-6 and TRBJ2-7; D not certain. V lost 4 bases to trimming and J lost 9 bases, with 20 bases between them. Germline V gives CDR1 SGHDT, CDR2 YYEEEE. This CDR3 is built from 14 residues. CDR3 nucleotide sequence: TGTGCCAGCAGCCCGAGGTTGGTTGGTCGTGTGCAGTACTTC. Amino acid sequence: CASSPRLVGRVQYF.

The chain couples TRBV11-2 to TRBJ2-7; perhaps TRBD1 as D (6 bases). With 5 bases removed from V and 0 bases from J, the gap between germline ends came to 14 bases. The CDR3 is 15 residues long. Germline CDR1 reads SGHAT; CDR2 reads FQNNGV. This CDR3 is CASSTRTAYSYEQYF. For the CDR3, the DNA is TGTGCCAGCAGCACTAGGACAGCCTACTCCTACGAGCAGTACTTC.

The chain recombines TRBV9 with TRBJ2-4, with TRBD2 matching 10 bases. This CDR3 spans 16 amino acids. J lost 4 bases, V lost 4 bases, and 8 bases had no gene match. Per the germline V gene, CDR1 is SGDLS and CDR2 is YYNGEE. As DNA, the CDR3 is TGTGCCAGCAGCCCCATAGCGGGGGGAGCGAAAAACATTCAGTACTTC. It yields the protein CASSPIAGGAKNIQYF.

This chain joins TRBV19 and TRBJ2-1; 9 nucleotides line up with TRBD2. Germline CDR1 reads LNHDA; CDR2 reads SQIVND (reference sequence). J was trimmed by 3 bases and V by 3 bases; bases with no gene match: 6. The CDR3 is 16 amino acids. The CDR3 DNA follows: TGTGCCAGTAGTATCACGCGGGGGGGCCTCTACAATGAGCAGTTCTTC. This encodes CASSITRGGLYNEQFF. The full variable domain, completed using reference TRBV19 and TRBJ2-1, is DGGITQSPKYLFRKEGQNVTLSCEQNLNHDAMYWYRQDPGQGLRLIYYSQIVNDFQKGDIAEGYSVSREKKESFPLTVTSAQKNPTAFYLCASSITRGGLYNEQFFGPGTRLTVL.

The chain links TRBV7-2 to TRBJ1-2, with 8 bases identical to TRBD1. The CDR3 covers 17 residues. V dropped 3 bases and J dropped 8; count of bases not matched to a gene: 17. CDR1 SGHTA and CDR2 FQGNSA come from the germline V gene. The CDR3 region is CASSFSSAGQGARGYTF. The CDR3 bases are TGTGCCAGCAGCTTCTCTTCGGCTGGGCAGGGGGCGCGAGGCTACACCTTC.

The chain employs TRBV5-6 and TRBJ1-2; D not resolved. Looked up from germline, CDR1 is SGHDT and CDR2 is YYEEEE. The V and J ends lost 3 bases and 4 bases respectively, with 4 bases between them. The CDR3 is 11 amino acids. Here the CDR3 DNA reads TGTGCCAGCAGCTCGCTCTATGGCTACACCTTC. It encodes CASSSLYGYTF.

The chain combines TRBV30 with TRBJ2-1; weak D call: TRBD2 (6 bases). This CDR3 is 12 amino acids long. Trimming stripped 1 base from V and 6 bases from J, with 7 bases between. From germline, CDR1 is GTSNPN and CDR2 SVGIG (reference sequence). This CDR3 is CAWSAGGNEQFF. In DNA, the CDR3 is TGTGCCTGGAGTGCCGGGGGCAATGAGCAGTTCTTC. The full variable domain, its missing parts supplied by reference TRBV30 and TRBJ2-1, is SQTIHQWPATLVQPVGSPLSLECTVEGTSNPNLYWYRQAAGRGLQLLFYSVGIGQISSEVPQNLSASRPQDRQFILSSKKLLLSDSGFYLCAWSAGGNEQFFGPGTRLTVL.

The gene calls are TRBV19 and TRBJ2-7; the match to TRBD1 covers 10 bases. Germline CDR1 LNHDA, CDR2 SQIVND (reference sequence). Trimming at V came to 2 bases and at J to 2 bases, leaving 12 bases not matched to a gene. The CDR3 covers 18 residues. The CDR3 region has the DNA TGTGCCAGTAGTATAAGAGGCCCGGACAGGGGGTACACCTACGAGCAGTACTTC. Its translation: CASSIRGPDRGYTYEQYF.

The sample holds a few counts of this clone. The J gene is TRBJ1-3, the V gene TRBV9, with D unclear. Germline V gene lookup returns CDR1 SGDLS and CDR2 YYNGEE. The CDR3 contains 13 residues. Trimming removed 0 bases at V and 3 bases at J, with 4 bases between. For the CDR3, the DNA is TGTGCCAGCAGCGTAGTTGGTGGAAACACCATATATTTT. As protein: CASSVVGGNTIYF.

The chain recombines TRBV6-6 with TRBJ1-1; D may be TRBD1 (6 bases). V was shortened by 6 bases and J by 5 bases, with 16 bases between the two germline ends. Germline lookup yields CDR1 MNHNY and CDR2 SVGAGI (reference sequence). This CDR3 has 14 amino acids. The CDR3 DNA follows: TGTGCCAGCAGCGGGGGCGGGCCAGGGACTGAAGCTTTCTTT. Its translation: CASSGGGPGTEAFF.

In this sample, this clone turned up once. The rearrangement links TRBV7-9 to TRBJ2-7, with TRBD1 matching 8 bases. The V and J ends lost 5 bases and 10 bases, in that order; junction bases with no gene match: 4. This CDR3 contains 11 residues. In germline, CDR1 is SEHNR, CDR2 FQNEAQ (reference sequence). CDR3 in amino acids: CASSQGQGQYF. CDR3 bases: TGTGCCAGCAGCCAAGGACAGGGACAGTACTTC.

V usage is TRBV7-9 and J usage is TRBJ2-1, with TRBD1 matching over 8 bases. This CDR3 spans 15 amino acids. The V gene end was trimmed by 3 bases and the J gene end by 2 bases; junction bases not matched to a gene: 3. Germline lookup yields CDR1 SEHNR and CDR2 FQNEAQ (reference sequence). The CDR3 here is CASSFGQGAYNEQFF. Written as DNA, the CDR3 is TGTGCCAGCAGCTTCGGACAGGGTGCCTACAATGAGCAGTTCTTC. The full variable domain, completed using reference TRBV7-9 and TRBJ2-1, is DTGVSQNPRHKITKRGQNVTFRCDPISEHNRLYWYRQTLGQGPEFLTYFQNEAQLEKSRLLSDRFSAERPKGSFSTLEIQRTEQGDSAMYLCASSFGQGAYNEQFFGPGTRLTVL.

This chain uses TRBV27 with TRBJ1-4; no definite D call. The CDR3 is 14 residues long. The germline gives CDR1 MNHEY, CDR2 SMNVEV (reference sequence). V shed 5 bases and J shed 7 bases, with 14 bases lying between them. CDR3 DNA: TGTGCCAGCAGTCCCAGGTTGCGCGGTGAAAAACTGTTTTTT. This sequence encodes CASSPRLRGEKLFF.

V gene TRBV10-3 combines with J gene TRBJ2-1; 14 positions match TRBD2. CDR3 length: 17 amino acids. The V gene end was trimmed by 4 bases and the J gene end by 7 bases; junction bases not matched to a gene: 9. In germline, CDR1 is ENHRY, CDR2 SYGVKD. The CDR3 loop reads CAISGAGTSGGHNEQFF. The DNA for the CDR3 is TGTGCCATCAGTGGGGCAGGGACTAGCGGGGGCCATAATGAGCAGTTCTTC.

The chain uses TRBV28 and TRBJ2-1; 9 bases are shared with TRBD1. Germline V CDR1 and CDR2: MDHEN, SYDVKM. The CDR3 covers 15 residues. Unmatched junction bases numbered 9, after V lost 4 bases and J lost 8 bases. Here the CDR3 reads CASSSTGQGLHEQFF. Here the CDR3 DNA reads TGTGCCAGCAGTTCAACGGGACAGGGCCTCCATGAGCAGTTCTTC.

This clone occurred once. The V and J genes are TRBV6-6 and TRBJ1-2; D gene unclear. CDR1 and CDR2 from the germline V gene are MNHNY and SVGAGI (reference sequence). Trimming left V 1 base short and J 3 bases short, with 9 bases between. The CDR3 runs to 14 residues. The CDR3 loop reads CASSYLVEYYGYTF. CDR3 coding DNA: TGTGCCAGCAGTTACTTGGTGGAGTACTATGGCTACACCTTC.